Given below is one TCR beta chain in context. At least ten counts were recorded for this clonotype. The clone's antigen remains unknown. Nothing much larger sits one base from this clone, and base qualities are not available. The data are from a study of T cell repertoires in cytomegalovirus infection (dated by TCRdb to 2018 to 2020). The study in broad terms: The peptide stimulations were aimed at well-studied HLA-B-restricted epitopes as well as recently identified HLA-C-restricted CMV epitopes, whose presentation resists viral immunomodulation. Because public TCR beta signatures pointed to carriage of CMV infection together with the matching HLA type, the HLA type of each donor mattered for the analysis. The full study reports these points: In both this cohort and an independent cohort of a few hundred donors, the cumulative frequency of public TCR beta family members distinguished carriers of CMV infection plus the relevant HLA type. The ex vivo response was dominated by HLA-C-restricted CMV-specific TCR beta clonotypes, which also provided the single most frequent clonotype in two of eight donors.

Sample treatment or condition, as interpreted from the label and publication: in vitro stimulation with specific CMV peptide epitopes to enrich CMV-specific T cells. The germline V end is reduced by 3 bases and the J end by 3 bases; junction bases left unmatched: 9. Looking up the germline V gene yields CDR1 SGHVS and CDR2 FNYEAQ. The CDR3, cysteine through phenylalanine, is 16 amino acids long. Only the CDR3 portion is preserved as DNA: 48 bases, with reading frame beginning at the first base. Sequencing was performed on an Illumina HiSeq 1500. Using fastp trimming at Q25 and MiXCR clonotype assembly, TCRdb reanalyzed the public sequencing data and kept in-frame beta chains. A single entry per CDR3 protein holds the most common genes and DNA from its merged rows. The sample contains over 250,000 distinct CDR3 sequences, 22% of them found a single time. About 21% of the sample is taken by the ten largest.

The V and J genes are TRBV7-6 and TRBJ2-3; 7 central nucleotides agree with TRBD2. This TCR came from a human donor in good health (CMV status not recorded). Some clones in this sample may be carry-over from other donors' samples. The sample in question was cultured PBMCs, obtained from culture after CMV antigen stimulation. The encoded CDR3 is CASSLRAGAGTDTQYF. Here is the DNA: TGTGCCAGCAGCTTGCGGGCGGGAGCTGGGACAGATACGCAGTATTTT.